One and the same sample provided the 13 T cell receptor beta chains below, sequenced in a study of blood T cell repertoires in COVID-19. The data were produced by immunoSEQ multiplex PCR, yet TCRdb's version contains in-frame clones alone and is incomplete. The sample shows roughly 140,000 clones, around 90% of them seen only once. The sequenced material came from peripheral blood. Receptors were obtained from a man aged 65 to 85 with acute or convalescent COVID-19.

The J gene is TRBJ1-1, the V gene TRBV10-3; 9 bases map to TRBD1. The CDR3 is made up of 13 amino acids. V lost 6 bases to trimming and J lost 7 bases; unmatched junction nucleotides: 6. The V gene's germline CDR1 is ENHRY and CDR2 SYGVKD. The CDR3 DNA follows: TGTGCCATCAGCAAACAGGGGGCTGGTGAAGCTTTCTTT. It codes for CAISKQGAGEAFF.

This chain links TRBV4-2 with TRBJ2-3, with TRBD2 matching over 14 bases. CDR3 length: 16 amino acids. CDR1 is LGHNA, CDR2 YNFKEQ, per germline. The ends lost 1 base at V and 4 bases at J; junction bases unmatched: 1. The CDR3 loop is CASSQGLAGGPDTQYF. CDR3 DNA sequence: TGTGCCAGCAGCCAAGGACTAGCGGGGGGGCCAGATACGCAGTATTTT.

V and J are TRBV5-1 and TRBJ1-1; the D is unclear. The CDR3 sequence is 15 residues long. CDR1 SGHRS and CDR2 YFSETQ come from the germline V gene. Trimming took 0 bases from V and 8 from J, leaving 17 bases between them. The CDR3 sequence is CASSLDGSLSPEAFF. DNA for the CDR3: TGCGCCAGCAGCTTGGACGGTAGTCTATCGCCGGAAGCTTTCTTT.

The V call is TRBV3-1 (or the pseudogene TRBV3-2), the J call TRBJ2-5; D is unresolved. Germline V gives CDR1 LGHDT, CDR2 YNNKEL (reference sequence). V was shortened by 3 bases and J by 4 bases, with 12 bases between the two germline ends. The CDR3 runs to 14 residues. This CDR3 reads CASSHAASRETQYF. For the CDR3, the DNA is TGTGCCAGCAGCCACGCAGCTAGTAGAGAGACCCAGTACTTC.

V gene TRBV5-1 combines with J gene TRBJ2-7; no definite D call. This CDR3 is built from 13 residues. Germline V gene sequence: CDR1 SGHRS, CDR2 YFSETQ. V dropped 2 bases and J dropped 2 bases, with 8 bases sitting between them. This CDR3 reads CASSFLLTYEQYF. CDR3 nucleotides: TGCGCCAGCAGCTTTTTACTGACCTACGAGCAGTACTTC.

This chain uses TRBV10-1 with TRBJ2-1; 8 bases align to TRBD2. The CDR3 has 17 amino acids. V shed 0 bases, J shed 8 bases, and the junction held 12 bases outside the gene matches. Germline V CDR1 and CDR2: WNHNN, SYGVQD (reference sequence). CDR3 nucleotides: TGCGCCAGCAGTGAGTCGTTTGCGGGAGGCGCGGCTCATGAGCAGTTCTTC. It yields the protein CASSESFAGGAAHEQFF.

This clone was detected only once. The chain uses TRBV4-1 and TRBJ2-1; 9 bases map to TRBD2. V was clipped by 4 bases and J by 4 bases; unmatched bases: 11. Germline assignment: CDR1 MGHRA and CDR2 YSYEKL. The CDR3 runs to 17 residues. CDR3 residues: CASSPYEGSGSYNEQFF. CDR3 nucleotides: TGCGCCAGCAGCCCCTACGAAGGTAGCGGGAGTTACAATGAGCAGTTCTTC.

The chain has TRBV5-8 and TRBJ1-2, with D perhaps matching TRBD1 (5 bases). This CDR3 contains 14 residues. Germline lookup yields CDR1 SGHTS and CDR2 YDEGEE. The V end lost 6 bases, the J end lost 8 bases, and 20 bases lay between the germline ends. CDR3 sequence (DNA): TGTGCCAGCAACCCCGGGGGGGGGTTGCGGGGCTACACCTTC. It is translated as CASNPGGGLRGYTF.

This clone appeared once. This chain joins TRBV20-1 and TRBJ2-7; no firm D call. V was cut by 3 bases and J by 2 bases, with 14 bases left in between. This CDR3 comprises 14 residues. Looked up from germline, CDR1 is DFQATT and CDR2 is SNEGSKA (reference sequence). In DNA form, the CDR3 reads TGCAGTGCTAGTAGATCAGACTTGACCTACGAGCAGTACTTC. It encodes CSASRSDLTYEQYF.

DNA for the CDR3: TGTGCCAGCGGACAGGGCTATCAGCCCCAGCATTTT. This gives the protein CASGQGYQPQHF. The chain recombines TRBV9 with TRBJ1-5; 8 positions match TRBD1. Looked up from germline, CDR1 is SGDLS and CDR2 is YYNGEE. CDR3 length equals 12 residues. J was trimmed by 5 bases and V by 7 bases; bases with no gene match: 2.

The V and J genes are TRBV27 and TRBJ1-5, with 8 bases fitting TRBD1. Germline CDR1 and CDR2: MNHEY and SMNVEV (reference sequence). The CDR3 is 19 amino acids. V trimming: 5 bases; J trimming: 2 bases; junction bases outside the gene matches: 17. This chain's CDR3 is CASSRAPDRVASGNQPQHF. In DNA form, the CDR3 reads TGTGCCAGCAGTCGAGCCCCGGACAGGGTAGCGTCAGGCAATCAGCCCCAGCATTTT.

The chain has TRBV2 and TRBJ1-3; a possible D gene is TRBD1 (6 bases). Trimming removed 4 bases at V and 0 bases at J, with 10 bases between. Germline V lookup: CDR1 SNHLY, CDR2 FYNNEI. This CDR3 comprises 15 residues. The CDR3 nucleotides are TGTGCCAGCAGTGCGGACAGCTACTCTGGAAACACCATATATTTT. Amino acid sequence: CASSADSYSGNTIYF.

The V gene is TRBV14, the J gene TRBJ1-2; no firm D call. The V end lost 1 base, the J end lost 2 bases, and 11 bases lay between the germline ends. Germline V gene data show CDR1 as SGHDN and CDR2 as FVKESK. The CDR3 has 15 residues. Here the CDR3 reads CASSQGAGGNYGYTF. CDR3 bases: TGTGCCAGCAGCCAAGGGGCCGGAGGGAACTATGGCTACACCTTC.